These 10 T cell receptor beta chains were sequenced from one sample in a study of cytomegalovirus exposure and HLA in healthy donors. Vbeta (60) and Jbeta (13) primers were used in the PCR. The repertoire was sequenced with immunoSEQ multiplex PCR; TCRdb's copy has only in-frame clones and lacks some. The sample has around 140,000 clones; less than 85% are singletons. Sequencing used PBMCs. Every receptor here comes from a man in his forties in good health and CMV-seronegative.

On this clone itself: A read error may account for a junction end that differs from germline. This rearrangement joins TRBV19 to TRBJ1-1; possible D gene TRBD1, 6 bases. CDR1 and CDR2 from the germline V gene are LNHDA and SQIVND (reference sequence). The CDR3 covers 14 residues. The chain's CDR3 is CASSEVGWDTGAFF. DNA for the CDR3: TGTGCCAGTAGTGAGGTCGGGTGGGACACTGGAGCTTTCTTT.

The rearrangement uses TRBV4-2 and TRBJ1-5; D is unclear. V gave up 0 bases and J gave up 0 bases, with 6 bases separating them. Germline CDR1 LGHNA, CDR2 YNFKEQ. CDR3 length equals 15 residues. CDR3 protein: CASSQDWSSNQPQHF. The CDR3 nucleotides read TGTGCCAGCAGCCAAGATTGGAGTAGCAATCAGCCCCAGCATTTT.

The chain uses TRBV28 and TRBJ1-5; D possibly corresponds to TRBD1 (5 bases). The germline CDR1 and CDR2 sequences are MDHEN and SYDVKM. Trimming removed 11 bases from V and 5 bases from J, with 16 bases in between. The CDR3 spans 13 residues. The CDR3 loop is CAVGGIADQPQHF. The CDR3 coding sequence is TGTGCCGTGGGGGGGATTGCAGATCAGCCCCAGCATTTT. Complete variable domain (other parts from reference TRBV28 and TRBJ1-5): DVKVTQSSRYLVKRTGEKVFLECVQDMDHENMFWYRQDPGLGLRLIYFSYDVKMKEKGDIPEGYSVSREKKERFSLILESASTNQTSMYLCAVGGIADQPQHFGDGTRLSIL.

V usage is TRBV21-1 and J usage is TRBJ1-2; TRBD1 was called by the table and not checked on the DNA. TRBV21-1 counts as a pseudogene. The CDR3 sequence is 15 residues long. CDR3 coding DNA: TGTGCCAGCAGCTCCCCCGGGACAGGGGTTCTCGGCTACACCTTC. The encoded protein is CASSSPGTGVLGYTF.

The chain employs TRBV18 and TRBJ2-1; TRBD1 aligns across 7 bases. This CDR3 spans 13 amino acids. V lost 8 bases to trimming and J lost 7 bases; unmatched junction nucleotides: 8. From germline, CDR1 is KGHSH and CDR2 LQKENI. This CDR3 is CASDEQGYNEQFF. CDR3 nucleotide sequence: TGTGCCAGCGATGAACAGGGGTATAATGAGCAGTTCTTC.

Comment on this clone: Other nucleotide sequences in the sample specify the same CDR3. The V and J genes are TRBV5-8 and TRBJ1-6, with 7 bases matching TRBD1. Germline V gene data show CDR1 as SGHTS and CDR2 as YDEGEE. The CDR3 covers 15 residues. V was pared by 1 base and J by 7 bases, with 5 bases of the junction left unmatched. CDR3 nucleotides: TGTGCCAGCAGCTTGCTTAGACAGGGAAATTCACCCCTCCACTTT. Its protein product is CASSLLRQGNSPLHF.

This sequence joins TRBV28 and TRBJ1-5; D is unresolved. V was trimmed by 3 bases and J by 3 bases, leaving 6 bases between them. This CDR3 has 13 residues. Germline loops: CDR1 MDHEN, CDR2 SYDVKM. The DNA for the CDR3 is TGTGCCAGCAGTTTCGTCCCCAATCAGCCCCAGCATTTT. Encoded protein: CASSFVPNQPQHF.

In DNA, the CDR3 is TGTGCCAGCAAGGGGTCTACAGGGCTCTATGGCTACACCTTC. This translates into CASKGSTGLYGYTF. The V gene is TRBV6-5, the J gene TRBJ1-2; tentative D call: TRBD1 (6 bases). Trimming pared 7 bases from V and 4 bases from J, leaving 16 bases between. The germline V gene has CDR1 MNHEY and CDR2 SVGAGI. This CDR3 has 14 amino acids.

A single count supports this clone. This chain joins TRBV5-1 and TRBJ2-1, with 11 bases aligning to TRBD2. The CDR3 contains 15 residues. Germline values: CDR1 SGHRS, CDR2 YFSETQ. The V gene end was trimmed by 4 bases and the J gene end by 8 bases; junction bases not matched to a gene: 8. The CDR3 here is CASSDTSGSFYEQFF. DNA for the CDR3: TGCGCCAGCAGCGACACTAGCGGGAGTTTCTATGAGCAGTTCTTC. Combining the CDR3 with reference TRBV5-1 and TRBJ2-1 gives the whole variable domain KAGVTQTPRYLIKTRGQQVTLSCSPISGHRSVSWYQQTPGQGLQFLFEYFSETQRNKGNFPGRFSGRQFSNSRSEMNVSTLELGDSALYLCASSDTSGSFYEQFFGPGTRLTVL.

This clone occurred once. The chain links TRBV4-1 to TRBJ2-7; the D gene is possibly TRBD2 (6 bases). Trimming removed 1 base from V and 2 bases from J, with 12 bases in between. This CDR3 comprises 15 residues. Looked up from germline, CDR1 is MGHRA and CDR2 is YSYEKL. The CDR3 sequence is CASSQGLVYPYEQYF. CDR3 sequence (DNA): TGCGCCAGCAGCCAAGGACTAGTCTATCCCTACGAGCAGTACTTC.